Sequencing of this TCR beta chain was carried out in a study of blood T cell repertoires in COVID-19. From germline, CDR1 is MDHEN and CDR2 SYDVKM. Trimming took 6 bases from V and 3 from J, leaving 15 bases between them. The CDR3 consists of 15 residues. Some clones are missing from TCRdb's copy, which holds only in-frame ones; the method was immunoSEQ multiplex PCR. The table includes roughly 220,000 clones, 70% to 90% detected once. This clone is a singleton in its sample. The chain recombines TRBV28 with TRBJ1-5; maybe TRBD1 (6 bases). The clonotype comes from a woman between 50 and 59 years old with acute COVID-19. The specimen sequenced was PBMCs or T cells enriched from blood (not recorded which). CDR3 DNA sequence: TGTGCCAGCAGCCCAGGGGCACCCGACAATCAGCCCCAGCATTTT. Its protein product is CASSPGAPDNQPQHF.